These T cell receptor beta chains were read from a single sample in a study of T cells in Graves' hyperthyroidism and ophthalmopathy. TCRdb re-analysed the multiplex PCR reads in MiXCR, keeping a single row per CDR3 protein. The sample yields 450,000 to 700,000 distinct CDR3 sequences, roughly 46% seen once. Sequenced material: peripheral blood or thyroid tissue (not recorded which). The receptors were sampled from a woman aged 18-35 years with Graves' hyperthyroidism. Both conserved end residues are part of each CDR3. Each record gives: clone size, V gene, J gene, D gene, CDR3 DNA, CDR3 protein. A D gene is named only where the DNA matches it firmly. Expanded clones get a size class; other rows say once, few or many, or leave the size out.

many	TRBV2	TRBJ1-1	TRBD1	TGTGCCAGTGCTCCCAGGGGGGGCACTGAAGCTTTCTTT	CASAPRGGTEAFF
.	TRBV20-1	TRBJ1-4	TRBD1	TGCAGTGCCAATTTAGGGGAGACAGGGTTAAATGAAAAACTGTTTTTT	CSANLGETGLNEKLFF
.	TRBV15	TRBJ2-6	.	TGTGCCACCAGCAGAGGAATCGCAAACACTGAAGCTTTC	CATSRGIANTEAF
.	TRBV19	TRBJ2-5	.	TGTGCCAGTAGCTCAAGGAGCCCCCAGCAAGAGACCCAGTACTTC	CASSSRSPQQETQYF
many	TRBV7-9	TRBJ2-7	.	TGTGCCAGCAGCTTAGGGGGGGCCTGGTCCTACGAGCAGTACTTC	CASSLGGAWSYEQYF
.	TRBV20-1	TRBJ1-3	.	TGCAGTGCCAAGGACACCATATATTTT	CSAKDTIYF
.	TRBV7-2	TRBJ1-5	.	TGTGCCAGCAGCTTAGTGGGCAGGGCCGGGAGCAATCAGCCCCAGCATTTT	CASSLVGRAGSNQPQHF
.	TRBV15	TRBJ2-5	.	TGTGCCACCAGCAGAGTTGGCAGCCAAGATGGACATTCGTACCAAGAGACCCAGTACTTC	CATSRVGSQDGHSYQETQYF
many	TRBV7-9	TRBJ2-5	.	TGTGCCAGCAGCGGGCGGGCCTACGGAGAGACCCAGTACTTC	CASSGRAYGETQYF
many	TRBV7-8	TRBJ2-5	.	TGTGCCAGCAGCTTACGGGGGGCAGGGGAGACCCAGTACTTC	CASSLRGAGETQYF
many	TRBV12-3/TRBV12-4	TRBJ1-1	.	TGTGCCAGCCAGCCCCGGAACACTGAAGCTTTCTTT	CASQPRNTEAFF
few	TRBV15	TRBJ1-2	.	TGTGCCACCAGCAGAGATGGGGCGAACTATGGCTACACCTTC	CATSRDGANYGYTF
.	TRBV7-4	TRBJ1-1	.	TGTGCCAGCAGCGTTGAACGAGCCAGTCTGAACACTGAAGCTTTCTTT	CASSVERASLNTEAFF
many	TRBV7-2	TRBJ2-7	.	TGTGCCAGCAGCTCTAACACCTACGAGCAGTACTTC	CASSSNTYEQYF